This T cell receptor (beta chain) is from a study of blood T cells in healthy people across ages. Study-level information: Per two T cells, template switching captured roughly one barcoded beta molecule.

The study drew donors from healthy Caucasian individuals in Russia aged roughly 6 to 90. The CDR3 runs to 11 residues. CDR1 is MGHDK, CDR2 SYGVNS, per germline. V lost 0 bases to trimming and J lost 9 bases, with 5 bases between them. The second PCR ran 7 to 11 cycles with a sample-barcoded 5' primer and J-beta primers. A template-switch adaptor that had 12 random nucleotides put a tag on each cDNA molecule. One entry per CDR3 protein results from TCRdb running MiXCR on the 5' RACE reads. In the table there are approximately 850,000 distinct CDR3 sequences, roughly 64% of which are singletons. The rearrangement uses TRBV25-1 and TRBJ1-2; D unresolved. Input material: blood. This TCR was recovered from a young man in good health. The DNA for the CDR3 is TGTGCCAGCAGTGAATATGTGAGCTACACCTTC. It codes for CASSEYVSYTF.